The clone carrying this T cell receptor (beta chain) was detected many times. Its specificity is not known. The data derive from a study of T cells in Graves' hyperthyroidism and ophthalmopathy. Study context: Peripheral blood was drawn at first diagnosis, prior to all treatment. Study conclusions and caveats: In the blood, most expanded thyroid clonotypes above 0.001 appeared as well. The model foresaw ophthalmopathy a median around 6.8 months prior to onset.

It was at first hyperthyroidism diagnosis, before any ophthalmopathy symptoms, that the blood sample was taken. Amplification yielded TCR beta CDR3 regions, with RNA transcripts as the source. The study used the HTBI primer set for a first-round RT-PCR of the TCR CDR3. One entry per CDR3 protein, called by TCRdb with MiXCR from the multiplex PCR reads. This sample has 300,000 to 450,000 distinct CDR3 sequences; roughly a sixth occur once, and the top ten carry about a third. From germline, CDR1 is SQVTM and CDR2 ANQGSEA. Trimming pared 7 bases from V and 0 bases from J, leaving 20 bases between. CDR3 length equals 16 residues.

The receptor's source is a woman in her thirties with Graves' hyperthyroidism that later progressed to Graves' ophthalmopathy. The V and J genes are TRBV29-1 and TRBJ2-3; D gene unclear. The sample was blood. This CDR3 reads CSASGDARASTDTQYF. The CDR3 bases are TGCAGCGCCTCCGGAGATGCGCGCGCTAGCACAGATACGCAGTATTTT.